The source of this T cell receptor beta chain is a study of beta chain features in type 1 diabetes. CDR1 and CDR2 from the germline V gene are SGDLS and YYNGEE. V dropped 4 bases and J dropped 8; count of bases not matched to a gene: 22. The CDR3 covers 18 residues. Of the isolated RNA, all was reverse transcribed, and so the sequenced material was expressed TCRB transcripts. Average reads for naive, central memory and regulatory T cell samples were about 3.57 million. The protocol was immunoSEQ multiplex PCR, while the TCRdb copy is restricted to in-frame clones and leaves out a portion. The sample contains about half a million clones, 10% to 12% of which appear only once. Study-wide results and limits: Whether HLA type influences TCRB rearrangement remained unresolved here.

Only a few counts were recorded for this clone. Its antigen is not known. J is TRBJ1-2 and V is TRBV9; 8 bases map to TRBD1. The receptor was derived from a woman aged 18-29 years in good health. Material for sequencing was naive CD4+ T cells from blood. CDR3 in DNA: TGTGCCAGCAGCCTCCTGCCCTTCTACCCCAGGGGGCGCAGGGGCTACACCTTC. It yields the protein CASSLLPFYPRGRRGYTF.